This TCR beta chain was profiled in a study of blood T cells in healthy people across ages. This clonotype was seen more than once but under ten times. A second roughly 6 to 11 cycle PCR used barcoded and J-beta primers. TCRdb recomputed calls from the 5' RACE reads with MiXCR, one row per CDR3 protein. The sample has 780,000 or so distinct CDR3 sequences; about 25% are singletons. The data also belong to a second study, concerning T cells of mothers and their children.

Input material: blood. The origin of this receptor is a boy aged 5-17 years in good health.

CDR3 DNA sequence: TGTGCCACCAGGACAGGGGGCATAGATGAGCAGTTCTTC. Translation gives CATRTGGIDEQFF. This rearrangement joins TRBV6-5 to TRBJ2-1; TRBD1 matches 11 bases. V was pared by 10 bases and J by 8 bases, with 7 bases of the junction left unmatched. The germline gives CDR1 MNHEY, CDR2 SVGAGI. The length of the CDR3 is 13 residues.